This T cell receptor (beta chain) was sequenced during a study of blood T cell repertoires in COVID-19. The wider study: Acute and convalescent COVID-19 samples came from the United States, Italy and Spain. The analysed material was cDNA or gDNA that came from T cells, B-cell-depleted T cells, or PBMCs.

In the authors' methods: For nucleated cells, counts were estimated from reference gene primer amplification. Clones were read by immunoSEQ multiplex PCR, and TCRdb kept only the in-frame ones, dropping some. The V and J calls and the clone size are those of that table, but D and trimming were determined from the DNA. The sample lists 78,000 or so clones, about 80% occurring once. V trimming: 6 bases; J trimming: 4 bases; junction bases outside the gene matches: 5. The length of the CDR3 is 13 residues. The sample taken for sequencing was peripheral blood. This clonotype was sampled from an elderly man with acute or convalescent COVID-19. This rearrangement joins TRBV12-3 or TRBV12-4 to TRBJ1-2; 7 positions match TRBD1. The CDR3 reads CASSTGQSYGYTF. DNA for the CDR3: TGTGCCAGCAGCACGGGACAGTCCTATGGCTACACCTTC.